These T cell receptor beta chains were read from a single sample in a study of cytomegalovirus exposure and HLA in healthy donors. Sequenced by immunoSEQ multiplex PCR; TCRdb stores in-frame clones only, minus some. The data contain 230,000 or so clones, about 93% of them seen just once; the ten biggest clones take up 1.7%. The sequenced sample consisted of PBMCs. The receptor set was obtained from a girl aged 2-10 years in good health and CMV-seronegative. Each CDR3 is given with its conserved first and last residue. D genes are given only for firm matches. Some rows have no size entry. The others give once, few or many, or a class for an expanded clone.

abundance: NA
j_gene: TRBJ2-3
v_gene: TRBV6-1
d_gene: TRBD2
CDR3aa: CASSVVGGGDTQYF
CDR3nt: TGTGCCAGCAGTGTAGTCGGGGGGGGAGATACGCAGTATTTT

abundance: NA
j_gene: TRBJ1-1
v_gene: TRBV5-6
d_gene: NA
CDR3aa: CASSLAWTDEAFF
CDR3nt: TGTGCCAGCAGCCTGGCTTGGACAGATGAAGCTTTCTTT

abundance: NA
j_gene: TRBJ2-3
v_gene: TRBV10-2
d_gene: TRBD2
CDR3aa: CASARRESGPTDTQYF
CDR3nt: TGCGCCAGCGCGAGGCGGGAGTCTGGCCCCACAGATACGCAGTATTTT

abundance: NA
j_gene: TRBJ2-3
v_gene: TRBV27
d_gene: TRBD2
CDR3aa: CASSLVARGLAGVPSTDTQYF
CDR3nt: TGTGCCAGCAGTTTAGTAGCCCGAGGACTAGCGGGGGTACCTAGCACAGATACGCAGTATTTT

abundance: NA
j_gene: TRBJ2-4
v_gene: TRBV5-1
d_gene: NA
CDR3aa: CASSVTGTQGSKNIQYF
CDR3nt: TGCGCCAGCAGCGTCACCGGGACTCAAGGCTCCAAAAACATTCAGTACTTC

abundance: NA
j_gene: TRBJ2-6
v_gene: TRBV19
d_gene: TRBD1
CDR3aa: CASSMDRGRSGANVLTF
CDR3nt: TGTGCCAGTAGTATGGACAGGGGGCGGTCTGGGGCCAACGTCCTGACTTTC

abundance: NA
j_gene: TRBJ1-5
v_gene: TRBV10-3
d_gene: NA
CDR3aa: CAISESESPRQPQHF
CDR3nt: TGTGCCATCAGTGAGTCAGAGAGTCCCCGGCAGCCCCAGCATTTT

abundance: NA
j_gene: TRBJ1-2
v_gene: TRBV7-9
d_gene: NA
CDR3aa: CASRIRIGDGYTF
CDR3nt: TGTGCCAGCAGGATTCGGATAGGGGATGGCTACACCTTC

abundance: NA
j_gene: TRBJ1-2
v_gene: TRBV29-1
d_gene: TRBD1
CDR3aa: CSVEGQAYGYTF
CDR3nt: TGCAGCGTTGAGGGACAGGCCTATGGCTACACCTTC

abundance: NA
j_gene: TRBJ2-3
v_gene: TRBV2
d_gene: TRBD2
CDR3aa: CASSENSGGADTQYF
CDR3nt: TGTGCCAGCAGTGAGAATAGCGGGGGGGCAGATACGCAGTATTTT

abundance: NA
j_gene: TRBJ1-5
v_gene: TRBV30
d_gene: NA
CDR3aa: CAWSPPWAYNQPQHF
CDR3nt: TGTGCCTGGTCCCCCCCGTGGGCATACAATCAGCCCCAGCATTTT

abundance: NA
j_gene: TRBJ2-7
v_gene: TRBV10-3
d_gene: TRBD1
CDR3aa: CAISDRQGANEQYF
CDR3nt: TGTGCCATCAGTGACCGACAGGGGGCAAACGAGCAGTACTTC

abundance: NA
j_gene: TRBJ1-1
v_gene: TRBV10-3
d_gene: NA
CDR3aa: CAISESGRTRGTEAFF
CDR3nt: TGTGCCATCAGTGAGTCGGGGCGTACCAGGGGCACTGAAGCTTTCTTT

abundance: NA
j_gene: TRBJ2-2
v_gene: TRBV20-1
d_gene: NA
CDR3aa: CSVSDTGELFF
CDR3nt: TGCAGTGTCTCGGACACCGGGGAGCTGTTTTTT

abundance: few
j_gene: TRBJ2-1
v_gene: TRBV29-1
d_gene: NA
CDR3aa: CSTLPGGSPQQFF
CDR3nt: TGCAGCACTCTGCCCGGCGGCTCGCCGCAGCAGTTCTTC

abundance: NA
j_gene: TRBJ2-4
v_gene: TRBV5-1
d_gene: TRBD2
CDR3aa: CASSLWGEVAGPPDIQYF
CDR3nt: TGCGCCAGCAGCTTGTGGGGGGAGGTAGCGGGGCCCCCTGACATTCAGTACTTC

abundance: once
j_gene: TRBJ1-6
v_gene: TRBV27
d_gene: NA
CDR3aa: CASSLLAAQAYNSPLHF
CDR3nt: TGTGCCAGCAGTTTATTAGCGGCACAAGCCTATAATTCACCCCTCCACTTT

abundance: NA
j_gene: TRBJ2-1
v_gene: TRBV7-9
d_gene: NA
CDR3aa: CASSLGGGGVYNEQFF
CDR3nt: TGTGCCAGCAGCTTAGGGGGAGGGGGGGTTTACAATGAGCAGTTCTTC

abundance: once
j_gene: TRBJ2-5
v_gene: TRBV12-5
d_gene: NA
CDR3aa: CASGSGPAETQYF
CDR3nt: TGTGCTAGTGGTTCTGGCCCAGCGGAGACCCAGTACTTC

abundance: NA
j_gene: TRBJ2-1
v_gene: TRBV5-6
d_gene: TRBD2
CDR3aa: CASSLSGGASNEQFF
CDR3nt: TGTGCCAGCAGTCTAAGCGGGGGGGCGTCAAATGAGCAGTTCTTC

abundance: NA
j_gene: TRBJ1-1
v_gene: TRBV5-1
d_gene: NA
CDR3aa: CASTRGGQNTEAFF
CDR3nt: TGCGCCAGCACAAGGGGGGGTCAGAACACTGAAGCTTTCTTT

abundance: NA
j_gene: TRBJ1-6
v_gene: TRBV19
d_gene: NA
CDR3aa: CASTYGESSPLHF
CDR3nt: TGTGCCAGTACGTACGGGGAGTCCTCACCCCTCCACTTT

abundance: NA
j_gene: TRBJ1-1
v_gene: TRBV29-1
d_gene: TRBD1
CDR3aa: CSVEGQGIANTEAFF
CDR3nt: TGCAGCGTTGAGGGACAGGGAATCGCGAACACTGAAGCTTTCTTT

abundance: NA
j_gene: TRBJ2-1
v_gene: TRBV5-1
d_gene: TRBD2
CDR3aa: CASRASGGGNEQFF
CDR3nt: TGCGCCAGCAGGGCCAGCGGGGGAGGGAATGAGCAGTTCTTC

abundance: NA
j_gene: TRBJ1-6
v_gene: TRBV7-8
d_gene: NA
CDR3aa: CASSSPDSWITSYNSPLHF
CDR3nt: TGTGCCAGCAGCTCCCCGGACAGTTGGATCACTTCGTATAATTCACCCCTCCACTTT

abundance: NA
j_gene: TRBJ2-2
v_gene: TRBV9
d_gene: TRBD2
CDR3aa: CASSVVAGATGELFF
CDR3nt: TGTGCCAGCAGCGTCGTAGCGGGGGCCACCGGGGAGCTGTTTTTT

abundance: NA
j_gene: TRBJ1-4
v_gene: TRBV6-5
d_gene: TRBD1
CDR3aa: CASRKSGGREKLFF
CDR3nt: TGTGCCAGCAGGAAATCAGGGGGCCGGGAAAAACTGTTTTTT

abundance: NA
j_gene: TRBJ2-5
v_gene: TRBV10-3
d_gene: NA
CDR3aa: CAISEPTGLGETQYF
CDR3nt: TGTGCCATCAGTGAGCCAACCGGGTTAGGAGAGACCCAGTACTTC

abundance: NA
j_gene: TRBJ1-2
v_gene: TRBV29-1
d_gene: NA
CDR3aa: CSVVGGGGGYTF
CDR3nt: TGCAGCGTTGTAGGGGGGGGAGGCGGCTACACCTTC

abundance: NA
j_gene: TRBJ1-2
v_gene: TRBV6-1
d_gene: NA
CDR3aa: CASSDIYGYTF
CDR3nt: TGTGCCAGCAGTGACATCTATGGCTACACCTTC

abundance: NA
j_gene: TRBJ2-3
v_gene: TRBV27
d_gene: TRBD2
CDR3aa: CASSRLAGGGVDTQYF
CDR3nt: TGTGCCAGCAGTAGGCTAGCGGGGGGTGGGGTAGATACGCAGTATTTT

abundance: NA
j_gene: TRBJ2-2
v_gene: TRBV11-2
d_gene: NA
CDR3aa: CASSLNGGFPNTGELFF
CDR3nt: TGTGCCAGCAGCTTAAACGGAGGGTTTCCGAACACCGGGGAGCTGTTTTTT

abundance: NA
j_gene: TRBJ2-2
v_gene: TRBV7-3
d_gene: NA
CDR3aa: CASSLESLTGELFF
CDR3nt: TGTGCCAGCAGCTTAGAGTCTCTCACCGGGGAGCTGTTTTTT

abundance: NA
j_gene: TRBJ2-7
v_gene: TRBV5-4
d_gene: TRBD2
CDR3aa: CASSLRGGSYEQYF
CDR3nt: TGTGCCAGCAGCTTGCGGGGGGGGTCCTACGAGCAGTACTTC

abundance: NA
j_gene: TRBJ2-1
v_gene: TRBV5-1
d_gene: TRBD2
CDR3aa: CASSLAGTKGNEQFF
CDR3nt: TGCGCCAGCAGCTTGGCCGGGACTAAAGGCAATGAGCAGTTCTTC